This T cell receptor (beta chain) stems from a study of blood T cell repertoires in COVID-19. Study-level information: COVID-19 samples, acute and convalescent, were from the United States, Italy and Spain. Nucleic acid was either cDNA or gDNA, and it came from T cells, B-cell-depleted T cells, or PBMCs.

Original handling: Reference gene primer amplification yielded estimated nucleated cell counts. Sequenced by immunoSEQ multiplex PCR; TCRdb stores in-frame clones only, minus some. V and J calls and clone size follow that table, whereas D and trimming were derived from the DNA. The profile shows around 250,000 clones, approximately 86% of them singletons. CDR3 length: 16 amino acids. Germline assignment: CDR1 LNHDA and CDR2 SQIVND (reference sequence). Between the trimmed V and J ends, which lost 0 bases and 4 bases, there was a span of 15 bases. Input material: PBMCs or T cells enriched from blood (not recorded which). The chain couples TRBV19 to TRBJ1-1, with TRBD1 as a possible D gene (6 bases). The receptor comes from a woman aged 50 to 65 who had recovered from COVID-19. CDR3 sequence reads: CASSIEGTEQGTEAFF. The CDR3 DNA sequence: TGTGCCAGTAGTATAGAGGGTACCGAACAGGGCACTGAAGCTTTCTTT.